The clone carrying this T cell receptor (beta chain) was counted once. Antigen: not known. TCRdb passed the multiplex PCR reads through MiXCR, listing each CDR3 protein once. This table holds under 35,000 distinct CDR3 sequences, under 80% found once. These data originate in a study of breast tumors, draining lymph nodes, adjacent tissues. Whole-study results and caveats: Tumor TCR diversity was below lymph nodes but above nontumor tissue.

Trimming took 6 bases from V and 0 from J, leaving 9 bases between them. The CDR3 sequence is 15 residues long. Germline CDR1 WSHSY, CDR2 SAAADI. This sequence was found in a female donor with breast cancer. Some clones in this sample may be carry-over from other donors' samples. V and J are TRBV10-2 and TRBJ2-6; D gene ambiguous. Input material: breast tumor tissue. The CDR3 sequence: CASSYVSSGANVLTF. The CDR3 DNA is TGCGCCAGCAGCTACGTTAGCTCTGGGGCCAACGTCCTGACTTTC.